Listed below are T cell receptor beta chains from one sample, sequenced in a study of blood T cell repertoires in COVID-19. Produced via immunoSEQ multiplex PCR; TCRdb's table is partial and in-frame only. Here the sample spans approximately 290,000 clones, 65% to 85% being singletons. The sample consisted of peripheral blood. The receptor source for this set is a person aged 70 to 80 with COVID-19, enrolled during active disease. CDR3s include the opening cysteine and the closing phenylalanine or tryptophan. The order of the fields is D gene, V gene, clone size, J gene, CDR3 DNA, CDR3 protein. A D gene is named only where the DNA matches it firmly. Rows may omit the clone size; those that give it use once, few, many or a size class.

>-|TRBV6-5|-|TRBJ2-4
TGTGCCAGCAGTTACCTGACAGACGTAGCCAAAAACATTCAGTACTTC
CASSYLTDVAKNIQYF
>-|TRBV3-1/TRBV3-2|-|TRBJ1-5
TGTGCCAGCAGCCAGATGGCGGGGCTCAATCAGCCCCAGCATTTT
CASSQMAGLNQPQHF
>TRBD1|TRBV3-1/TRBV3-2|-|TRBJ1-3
TGTGCCAGCAGCCAAGTCCTGGGACAGGGTCGAACCGGGGGGAACACCATATATTTT
CASSQVLGQGRTGGNTIYF
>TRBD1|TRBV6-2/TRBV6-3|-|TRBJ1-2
TGTGCCAGCAGTGATACCCCGGACAGGGAAAACTATGGCTACACCTTC
CASSDTPDRENYGYTF
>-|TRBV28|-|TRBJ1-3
TGTGCCAGCACTACAGGGCCGAGTTCTGGAAACACCATATATTTT
CASTTGPSSGNTIYF
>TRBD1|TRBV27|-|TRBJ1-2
TGTGCCAGCCGATTCGTAGGGGGCAGTGGGTCTAACTATGGCTACACCTTC
CASRFVGGSGSNYGYTF
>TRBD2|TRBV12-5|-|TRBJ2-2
TGTGCTAGTGGTTTGCGACTAGCGGGAGATTCTGGGGCCACCGGGGAGCTGTTTTTT
CASGLRLAGDSGATGELFF
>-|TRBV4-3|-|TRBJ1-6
TGCGCCAGCAGCCAAGAGTTAGGACAGTACTCCTATAATTCACCCCTCCACTTT
CASSQELGQYSYNSPLHF
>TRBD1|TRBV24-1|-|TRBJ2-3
TGTGCCACCAGTGACCCAGGGGGCTTCACAGATACGCAGTATTTT
CATSDPGGFTDTQYF
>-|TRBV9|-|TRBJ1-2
TGTGCCAGCAGCGTACAGGGTCTATTCACCTTC
CASSVQGLFTF
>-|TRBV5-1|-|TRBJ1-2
TGCGCCAGCAGCTTGGGGCAGCAACCCGGGGGCTACACCTTC
CASSLGQQPGGYTF
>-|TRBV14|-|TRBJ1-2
TGTGCCAGCAGCCAAGGGGCGGGTGGCTACACCTTC
CASSQGAGGYTF
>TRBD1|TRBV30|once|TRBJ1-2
TGTGCCTGCTCCCAACAGGGGACCTATGGCTACACCTTC
CACSQQGTYGYTF
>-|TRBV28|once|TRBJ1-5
TGTGCCATCAACTACGCCGACGGGCAGCCCCAGCATTTT
CAINYADGQPQHF
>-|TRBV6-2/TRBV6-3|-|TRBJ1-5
TGTGCCAGCAGTCCCCATGACAGACCGGTGATAAGCAATCAGCCCCAGCATTTT
CASSPHDRPVISNQPQHF
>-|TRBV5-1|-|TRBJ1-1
TGCGCCAGCAGCCAAGAGCGGGGGCAAATGAACACTGAAGCTTTCTTT
CASSQERGQMNTEAFF
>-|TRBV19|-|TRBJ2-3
TGTGCCAGTAGTTACAGGCTGCATGGGGATACGCAGTATTTT
CASSYRLHGDTQYF
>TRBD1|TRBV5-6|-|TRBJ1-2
TGTGCCAGCAGCTTGGCAGGGGGCTATTATGGCTACACCTTC
CASSLAGGYYGYTF
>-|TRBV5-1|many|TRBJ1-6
TGCGCCAGCAGCTTGGAAGGGGGTCTTAGATCACCCCTCCACTTT
CASSLEGGLRSPLHF
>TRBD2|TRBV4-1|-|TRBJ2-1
TGCGCCAGCAGCCAAGTAGCGGGAGGGGATAATGAGCAGTTCTTC
CASSQVAGGDNEQFF
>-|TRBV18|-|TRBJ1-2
TGTGCCAGCTCACCAGCGTCCTCCGGACAGTCTAACTATGGCTACACCTTC
CASSPASSGQSNYGYTF
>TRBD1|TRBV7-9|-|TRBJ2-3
TGTGCCAGCAGCCCCGATACAGGGGCCCGGTTTTTT
CASSPDTGARFF
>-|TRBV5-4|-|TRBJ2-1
TGTGCCAGCAGCTTGGACGGGGGCTCCTACAATGAGCAGTTCTTC
CASSLDGGSYNEQFF
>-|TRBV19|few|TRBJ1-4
TGTGCCAGTACCCCCCGGACAGCGCCGAATGAAAAACTGTTTTTT
CASTPRTAPNEKLFF